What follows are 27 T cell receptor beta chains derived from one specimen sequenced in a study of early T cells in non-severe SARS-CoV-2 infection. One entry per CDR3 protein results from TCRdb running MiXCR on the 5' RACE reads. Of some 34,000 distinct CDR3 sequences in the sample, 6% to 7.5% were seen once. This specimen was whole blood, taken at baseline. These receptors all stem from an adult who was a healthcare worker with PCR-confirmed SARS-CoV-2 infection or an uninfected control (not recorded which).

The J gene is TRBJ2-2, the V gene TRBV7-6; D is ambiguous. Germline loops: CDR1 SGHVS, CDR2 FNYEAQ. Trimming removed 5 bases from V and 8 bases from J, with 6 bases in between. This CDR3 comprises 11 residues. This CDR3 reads CASSDGGELFF. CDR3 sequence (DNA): TGTGCCAGCAGCGACGGTGGGGAGCTGTTTTTT.

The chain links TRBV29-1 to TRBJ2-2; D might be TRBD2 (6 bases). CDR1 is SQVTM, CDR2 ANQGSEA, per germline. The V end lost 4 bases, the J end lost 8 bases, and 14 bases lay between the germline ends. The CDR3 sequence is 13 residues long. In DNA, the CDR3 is TGCAGCGTTGCGGGGGATAGAAGAGGGGAGCTGTTTTTT. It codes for CSVAGDRRGELFF.

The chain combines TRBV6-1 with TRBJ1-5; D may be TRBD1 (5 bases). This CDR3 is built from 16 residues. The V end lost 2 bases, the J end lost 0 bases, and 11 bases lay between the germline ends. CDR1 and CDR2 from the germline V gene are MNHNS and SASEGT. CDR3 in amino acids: CASSEPWGGSNQPQHF. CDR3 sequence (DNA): TGTGCCAGCAGTGAACCATGGGGGGGTAGCAATCAGCCCCAGCATTTT.

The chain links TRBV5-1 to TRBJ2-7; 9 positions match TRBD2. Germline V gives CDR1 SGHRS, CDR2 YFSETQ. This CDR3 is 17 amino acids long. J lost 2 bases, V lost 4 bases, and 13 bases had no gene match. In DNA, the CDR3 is TGCGCCAGCAGCCATGGGGGGACTAGCTCGTTAACCTACGAGCAGTACTTC. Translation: CASSHGGTSSLTYEQYF.

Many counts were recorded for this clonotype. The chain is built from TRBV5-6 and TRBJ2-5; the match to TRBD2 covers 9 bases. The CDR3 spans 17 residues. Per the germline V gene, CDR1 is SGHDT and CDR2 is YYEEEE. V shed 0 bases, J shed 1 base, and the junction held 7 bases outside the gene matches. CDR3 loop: CASSLVAGGPLQETQYF. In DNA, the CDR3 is TGTGCCAGCAGCTTGGTTGCGGGAGGGCCTCTCCAAGAGACCCAGTACTTC.

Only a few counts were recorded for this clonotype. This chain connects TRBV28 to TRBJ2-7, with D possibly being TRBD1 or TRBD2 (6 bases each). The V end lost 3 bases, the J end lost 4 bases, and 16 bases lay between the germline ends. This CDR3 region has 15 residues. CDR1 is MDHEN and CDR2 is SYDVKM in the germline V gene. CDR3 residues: CASSFAGHRGYEQYF. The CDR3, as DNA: TGTGCCAGCAGTTTTGCGGGACACCGAGGTTACGAGCAGTACTTC.

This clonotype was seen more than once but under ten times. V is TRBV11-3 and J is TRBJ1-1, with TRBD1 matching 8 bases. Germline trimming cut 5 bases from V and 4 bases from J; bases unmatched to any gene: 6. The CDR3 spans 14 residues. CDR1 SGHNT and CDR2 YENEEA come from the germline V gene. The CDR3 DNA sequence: TGTGCCAGCAGCCCACGGACAGGGACCACTGAAGCTTTCTTT. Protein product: CASSPRTGTTEAFF.

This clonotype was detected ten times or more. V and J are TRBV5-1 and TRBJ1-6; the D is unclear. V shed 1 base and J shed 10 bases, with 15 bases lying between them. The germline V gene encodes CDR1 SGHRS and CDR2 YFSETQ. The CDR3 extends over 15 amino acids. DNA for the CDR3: TGCGCCAGCAGCTTGAGTACGGGCTTCAACTCACCCCTCCACTTT. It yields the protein CASSLSTGFNSPLHF.

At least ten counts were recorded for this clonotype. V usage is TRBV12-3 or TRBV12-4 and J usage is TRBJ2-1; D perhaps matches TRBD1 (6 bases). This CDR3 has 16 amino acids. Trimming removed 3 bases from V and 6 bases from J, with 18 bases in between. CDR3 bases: TGTGCCAGCAGTTTCAGGTCGACCACCAGGGGCAATGAGCAGTTCTTC. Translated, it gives CASSFRSTTRGNEQFF.

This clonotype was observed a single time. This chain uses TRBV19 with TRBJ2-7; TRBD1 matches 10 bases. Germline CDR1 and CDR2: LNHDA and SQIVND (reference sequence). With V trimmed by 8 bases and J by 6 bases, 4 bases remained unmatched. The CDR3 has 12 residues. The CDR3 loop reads CASGDRGREQYF. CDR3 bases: TGTGCCAGTGGGGACAGGGGCCGCGAGCAGTACTTC.

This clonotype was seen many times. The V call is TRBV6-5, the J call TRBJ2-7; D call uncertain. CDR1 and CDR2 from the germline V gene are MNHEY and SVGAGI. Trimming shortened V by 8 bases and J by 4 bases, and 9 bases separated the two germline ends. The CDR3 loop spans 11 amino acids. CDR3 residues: CASLYGYEQYF. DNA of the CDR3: TGTGCCAGCCTCTATGGGTACGAGCAGTACTTC.

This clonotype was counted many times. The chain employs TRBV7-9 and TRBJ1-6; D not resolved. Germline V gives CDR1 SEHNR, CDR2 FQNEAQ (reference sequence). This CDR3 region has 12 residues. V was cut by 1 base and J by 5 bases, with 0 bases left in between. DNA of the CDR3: TGTGCCAGCAGCTTAGATAATTCACCCCTCCACTTT. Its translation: CASSLDNSPLHF.

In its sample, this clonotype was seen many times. CDR3 in amino acids: CATSDRGQAPGYTF. For the CDR3, the DNA is TGTGCCACCAGTGACCGAGGACAGGCCCCCGGCTACACCTTC. V gene TRBV24-1 combines with J gene TRBJ1-2, with 7 bases fitting TRBD1. The CDR3 runs to 14 residues. Looked up from germline, CDR1 is KGHDR and CDR2 is SFDVKD. Unmatched junction bases numbered 9, after V lost 4 bases and J lost 8 bases.

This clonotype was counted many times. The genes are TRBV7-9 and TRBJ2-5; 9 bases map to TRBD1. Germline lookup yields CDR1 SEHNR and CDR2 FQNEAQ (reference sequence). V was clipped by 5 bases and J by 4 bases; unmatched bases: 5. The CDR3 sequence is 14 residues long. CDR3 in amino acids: CASSPRTGVETQYF. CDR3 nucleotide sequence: TGTGCCAGCAGCCCGAGGACAGGGGTAGAGACCCAGTACTTC.

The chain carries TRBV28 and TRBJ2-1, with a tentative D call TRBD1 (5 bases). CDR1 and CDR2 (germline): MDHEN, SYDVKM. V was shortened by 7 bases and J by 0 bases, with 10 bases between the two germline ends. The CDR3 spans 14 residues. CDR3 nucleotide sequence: TGTGCCAGCAACTGGGGCAGCTCCTACAATGAGCAGTTCTTC. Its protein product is CASNWGSSYNEQFF.

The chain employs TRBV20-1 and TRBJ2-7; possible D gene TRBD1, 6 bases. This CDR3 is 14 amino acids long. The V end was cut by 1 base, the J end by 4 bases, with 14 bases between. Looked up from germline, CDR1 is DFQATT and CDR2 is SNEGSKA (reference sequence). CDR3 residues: CSARVWGQGYEQYF. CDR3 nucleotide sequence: TGCAGTGCTAGAGTGTGGGGGCAGGGGTACGAGCAGTACTTC.

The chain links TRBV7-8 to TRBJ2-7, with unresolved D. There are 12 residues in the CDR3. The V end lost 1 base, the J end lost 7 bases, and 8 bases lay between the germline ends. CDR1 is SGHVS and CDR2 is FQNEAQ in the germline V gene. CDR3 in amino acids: CASSLVGREQYV. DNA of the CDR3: TGTGCCAGCAGCTTAGTAGGGCGGGAGCAGTACGTC.

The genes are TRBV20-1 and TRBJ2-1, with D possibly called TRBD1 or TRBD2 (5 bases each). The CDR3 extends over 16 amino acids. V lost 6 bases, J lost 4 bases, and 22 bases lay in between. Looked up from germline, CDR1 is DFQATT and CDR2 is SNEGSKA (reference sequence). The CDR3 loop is CSAVSTRDPLYNEQFF. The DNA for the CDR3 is TGCAGTGCGGTCAGCACTAGGGACCCGCTTTACAATGAGCAGTTCTTC.

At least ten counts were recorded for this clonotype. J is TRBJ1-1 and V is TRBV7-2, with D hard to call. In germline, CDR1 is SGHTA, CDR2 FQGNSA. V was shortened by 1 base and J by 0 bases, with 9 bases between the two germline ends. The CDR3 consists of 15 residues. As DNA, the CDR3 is TGTGCCAGCAGCTTAGTGGGCAGCTTGAACACTGAAGCTTTCTTT. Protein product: CASSLVGSLNTEAFF.

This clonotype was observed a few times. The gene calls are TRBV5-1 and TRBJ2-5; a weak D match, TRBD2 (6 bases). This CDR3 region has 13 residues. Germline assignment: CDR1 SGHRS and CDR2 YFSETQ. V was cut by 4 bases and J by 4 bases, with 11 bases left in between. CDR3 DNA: TGCGCCAGCAGCCGGGGGTTAAGAGAGACCCAGTACTTC. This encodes CASSRGLRETQYF. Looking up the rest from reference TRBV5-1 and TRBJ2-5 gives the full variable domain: KAGVTQTPRYLIKTRGQQVTLSCSPISGHRSVSWYQQTPGQGLQFLFEYFSETQRNKGNFPGRFSGRQFSNSRSEMNVSTLELGDSALYLCASSRGLRETQYFGPGTRLLVL.

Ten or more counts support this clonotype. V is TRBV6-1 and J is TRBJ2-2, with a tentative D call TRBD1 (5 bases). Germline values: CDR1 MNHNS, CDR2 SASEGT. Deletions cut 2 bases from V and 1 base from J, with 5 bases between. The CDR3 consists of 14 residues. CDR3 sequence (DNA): TGTGCCAGCAGTGAACAGGGGAACACCGGGGAGCTGTTTTTT. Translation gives CASSEQGNTGELFF.

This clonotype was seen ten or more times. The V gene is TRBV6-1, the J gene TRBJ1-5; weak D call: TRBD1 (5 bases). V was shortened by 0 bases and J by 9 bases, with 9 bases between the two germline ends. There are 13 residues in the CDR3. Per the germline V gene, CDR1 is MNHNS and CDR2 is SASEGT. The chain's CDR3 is CASSEAGGTPQHF. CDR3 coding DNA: TGTGCCAGCAGTGAAGCCGGGGGTACGCCCCAGCATTTT.

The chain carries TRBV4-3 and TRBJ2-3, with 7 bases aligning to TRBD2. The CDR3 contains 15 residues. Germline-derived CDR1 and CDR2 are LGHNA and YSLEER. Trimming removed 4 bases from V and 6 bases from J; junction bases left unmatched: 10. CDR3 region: CASSLKRGLMDTQYF. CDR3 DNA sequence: TGCGCCAGCAGCCTCAAGCGGGGTCTGATGGATACGCAGTATTTT.

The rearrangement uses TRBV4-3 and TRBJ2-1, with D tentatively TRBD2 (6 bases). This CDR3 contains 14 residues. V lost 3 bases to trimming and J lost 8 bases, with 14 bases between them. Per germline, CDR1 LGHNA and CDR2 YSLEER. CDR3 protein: CASSQQTSSHEQFF. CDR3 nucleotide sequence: TGCGCCAGCAGCCAGCAGACTAGTTCCCATGAGCAGTTCTTC.

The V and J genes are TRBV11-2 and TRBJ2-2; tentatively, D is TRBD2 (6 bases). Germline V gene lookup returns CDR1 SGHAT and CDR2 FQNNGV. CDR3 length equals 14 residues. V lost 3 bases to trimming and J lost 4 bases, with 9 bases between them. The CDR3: CASSLVGGTGELFF. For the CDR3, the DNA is TGTGCCAGCAGCTTGGTGGGGGGCACCGGGGAGCTGTTTTTT.

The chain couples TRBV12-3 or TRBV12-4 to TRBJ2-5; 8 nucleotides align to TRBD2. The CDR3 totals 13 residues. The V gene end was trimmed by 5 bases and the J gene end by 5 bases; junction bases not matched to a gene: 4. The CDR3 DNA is TGTGCCAGCAGTCTGGGACTAGGTGAGACCCAGTACTTC. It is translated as CASSLGLGETQYF.

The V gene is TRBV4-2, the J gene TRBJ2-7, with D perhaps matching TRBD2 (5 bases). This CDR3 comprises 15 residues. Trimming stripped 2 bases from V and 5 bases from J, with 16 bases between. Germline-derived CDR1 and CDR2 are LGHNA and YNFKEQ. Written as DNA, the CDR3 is TGTGCCAGCAGCCAAAATTCGCTTGAGGGCCACGAGCAGTACTTC. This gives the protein CASSQNSLEGHEQYF.